The 12 T cell receptor beta chains below all came from one sample that was sequenced in a study of T cell responses to AZD1222 COVID-19 vaccine. Sequencing was performed with immunoSEQ multiplex PCR; in TCRdb, only in-frame clones are kept and a portion is missing. The table lists 130,000 to 150,000 clones, around 91% of them singletons. The starting material was peripheral blood, obtained on day 0 of AZD1222 vaccination. These receptors all come from an adult in good health.

A remark on this clone: The sample has other DNA sequences that encode this CDR3 too. The rearrangement joins TRBV18 to TRBJ1-1, with 8 bases matching TRBD1. The CDR3 has 14 amino acids. Germline values: CDR1 KGHSH, CDR2 LQKENI. Trimming at V came to 3 bases and at J to 1 base, leaving 1 base not matched to a gene. CDR3 in DNA: TGTGCCAGCTCACCCGACAGGGGGAACACTGAAGCTTTCTTT. The encoded protein is CASSPDRGNTEAFF.

This CDR3 is CASSYTGSGELFF. The CDR3 DNA follows: TGTGCCAGCAGTTACACAGGGTCGGGGGAGCTGTTTTTT. V usage is TRBV6-5 and J usage is TRBJ2-2, with D possibly matching TRBD1 (6 bases). CDR1 and CDR2 (germline): MNHEY, SVGAGI. V was shortened by 2 bases and J by 8 bases, with 9 bases between the two germline ends. CDR3 size: 13 residues.

This chain uses TRBV28 with TRBJ1-6; TRBD1 aligns across 8 bases. Losses at the gene ends were 5 bases for V and 3 bases for J; bases not matched to a gene: 3. The CDR3 length is 15 residues. Germline CDR1 is MDHEN and CDR2 is SYDVKM. The DNA for the CDR3 is TGTGCCAGCAGTCCAGGACAGGGCTATAATTCACCCCTCCACTTT. Protein product: CASSPGQGYNSPLHF. Combining the CDR3 with reference TRBV28 and TRBJ1-6 gives the whole variable domain DVKVTQSSRYLVKRTGEKVFLECVQDMDHENMFWYRQDPGLGLRLIYFSYDVKMKEKGDIPEGYSVSREKKERFSLILESASTNQTSMYLCASSPGQGYNSPLHFGNGTRLTVT.

The chain combines TRBV28 with TRBJ1-5; the match to TRBD1 covers 7 bases. This CDR3 is 15 amino acids long. The ends lost 3 bases at V and 2 bases at J; junction bases unmatched: 4. Per germline, CDR1 MDHEN and CDR2 SYDVKM. CDR3 loop: CASSLDTGGNQPQHF. The DNA of the CDR3 is TGTGCCAGCAGTTTGGATACAGGGGGCAATCAGCCCCAGCATTTT.

V usage is TRBV2 and J usage is TRBJ2-1, with 9 bases that match TRBD2. The ends lost 4 bases at V and 9 bases at J; junction bases unmatched: 7. The germline V gene has CDR1 SNHLY and CDR2 FYNNEI. The CDR3 runs 14 residues. The CDR3 coding sequence is TGTGCCAGCAGTGTAAGGACTAGCGTCAGTGAGCAGTTCTTC. It translates to CASSVRTSVSEQFF.

This clone showed up just a few times. The genes are TRBV25-1 and TRBJ2-7, with 10 bases identical to TRBD1. The length of the CDR3 is 13 residues. CDR1 is MGHDK, CDR2 SYGVNS, per germline. Trimming took 8 bases from V and 4 from J; bases not matched to a gene: 5. The CDR3 loop reads CASRGTGVYEQYF. The CDR3 DNA follows: TGTGCCAGCCGCGGGACAGGGGTTTACGAGCAGTACTTC.

V usage is TRBV6-1 and J usage is TRBJ1-3; possibly TRBD1 for D (5 bases). In germline, CDR1 is MNHNS, CDR2 SASEGT. The CDR3 runs 16 residues. V was shortened by 2 bases and J by 2 bases, with 13 bases between the two germline ends. The CDR3 region is CASSEQTVRAGNTIYF. The CDR3 coding sequence is TGTGCCAGCAGTGAACAGACAGTAAGGGCTGGAAACACCATATATTTT.

CDR3: CASSIAGPGGETQYF. As DNA, the CDR3 is TGTGCCAGTAGTATAGCTGGCCCGGGGGGGGAGACCCAGTACTTC. V and J are TRBV19 and TRBJ2-5, with 8 nucleotides matching TRBD2. CDR1 and CDR2 from the germline V gene are LNHDA and SQIVND (reference sequence). This CDR3 comprises 15 residues. The ends lost 1 base at V and 5 bases at J; junction bases unmatched: 6.

This chain uses TRBV6-5 with TRBJ1-2; D unclear. The CDR3 is 14 residues long. CDR1 MNHEY and CDR2 SVGAGI come from the germline V gene. The germline V and J ends were trimmed by 0 bases and 2 bases, with 7 bases remaining between them. The CDR3 DNA is TGTGCCAGCAGTTACTCGCAGGCCAACTATGGCTACACCTTC. Protein: CASSYSQANYGYTF.

The genes are TRBV20-1 and TRBJ1-5, with D tentatively TRBD1 (5 bases). Between the trimmed V and J ends, which lost 4 bases and 7 bases, there was a span of 17 bases. In germline, CDR1 is DFQATT, CDR2 SNEGSKA (reference sequence). This CDR3 comprises 14 residues. The CDR3 nucleotides are TGCAGTGCTAATGACCTGTTTGGGACCCAGCCCCAGCATTTT. Translated: CSANDLFGTQPQHF.

The gene calls are TRBV5-8 and TRBJ2-1, with TRBD1 matching over 11 bases. V lost 6 bases to trimming and J lost 6 bases; unmatched junction nucleotides: 8. The germline CDR1 and CDR2 sequences are SGHTS and YDEGEE. The CDR3 has 15 amino acids. The CDR3 bases are TGTGCCAGCAAACCCGGACAGGGGGCGATCAATGAGCAGTTCTTC. Encoded protein: CASKPGQGAINEQFF.

This chain uses TRBV11-2 with TRBJ2-6; tentative D call: TRBD1 (6 bases). The V gene lost 3 bases and the J gene lost 0 bases, with 18 bases spanning the gap. The CDR3 is 19 amino acids. CDR1 is SGHAT, CDR2 FQNNGV, per germline. The CDR3 is CASSLNSPGVVSGANVLTF. The DNA for the CDR3 is TGTGCCAGCAGCTTGAACAGTCCAGGGGTCGTCTCTGGGGCCAACGTCCTGACTTTC.